Given below is one TCR beta chain in context. From RNA transcripts, TCR beta CDR3 regions were amplified. HTBI primers drove first-round RT-PCR of the TCR CDR3. TCRdb re-derived calls from the multiplex PCR reads in MiXCR, one entry per CDR3 protein. The repertoire holds hundreds of thousands of distinct CDR3 sequences, 18% seen once, with approximately 15% in the top ten. The CDR3 spans 18 residues. Germline V CDR1 and CDR2: SGHRS, YFSETQ. V lost 4 bases to trimming and J lost 1 base; unmatched junction nucleotides: 14. This sample is drawn from a study of T cells in Graves' hyperthyroidism and ophthalmopathy. Uncontrolled infection, other autoimmune disease, pregnancy or lactation excluded patients.

Sequenced: blood. The chain uses TRBV5-1 and TRBJ2-1, with 7 bases lining up with TRBD2. The source is a woman aged 45-65 years with Graves' hyperthyroidism that later progressed to Graves' ophthalmopathy. DNA for the CDR3: TGCGCCAGCAGCCTGGGTCCCTATCGGCGGGAGTCCTACAATGAGCAGTTCTTC. Translated: CASSLGPYRRESYNEQFF.